This paragraph reports one T cell receptor beta chain. These data are taken from a study of Graves' ophthalmopathy and Graves' hyperthyroidism. CDR3 length equals 12 residues. CDR1 and CDR2 (germline): SQVTM, ANQGSEA. The authors amplified TCR beta CDR3 regions, and they did so from RNA transcripts for repertoire sequencing. An opening RT-PCR round employed HTBI primers and preceded a second-round multiplex PCR. TCRdb reanalysed the multiplex PCR reads using MiXCR and keeps one entry per CDR3 protein. This repertoire shows hundreds of thousands of distinct CDR3 sequences, over 40% found once; its top ten account for 3% to 3.5%.

The sample consisted of peripheral blood. V gene TRBV29-1 combines with J gene TRBJ1-1; the D is unclear. The clonotype originates from an adult man with Graves' ophthalmopathy. The CDR3 reads CSYSTPNTEAFF. As DNA, the CDR3 is TGCAGTTACTCGACGCCGAACACTGAAGCTTTCTTT.